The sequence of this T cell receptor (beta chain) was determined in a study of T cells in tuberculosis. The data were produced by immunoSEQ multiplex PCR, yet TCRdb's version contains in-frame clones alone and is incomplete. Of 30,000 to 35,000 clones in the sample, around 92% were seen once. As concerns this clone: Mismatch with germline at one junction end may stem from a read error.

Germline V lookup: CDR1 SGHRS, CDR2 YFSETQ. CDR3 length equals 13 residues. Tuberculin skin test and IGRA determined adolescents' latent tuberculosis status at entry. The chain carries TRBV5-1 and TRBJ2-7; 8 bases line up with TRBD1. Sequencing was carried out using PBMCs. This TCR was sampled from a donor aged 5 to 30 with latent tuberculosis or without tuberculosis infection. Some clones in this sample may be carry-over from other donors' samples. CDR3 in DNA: TGCGCCAGCAGTTTGGACAGGGATTACGAGCAGTACTTC. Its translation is CASSLDRDYEQYF.